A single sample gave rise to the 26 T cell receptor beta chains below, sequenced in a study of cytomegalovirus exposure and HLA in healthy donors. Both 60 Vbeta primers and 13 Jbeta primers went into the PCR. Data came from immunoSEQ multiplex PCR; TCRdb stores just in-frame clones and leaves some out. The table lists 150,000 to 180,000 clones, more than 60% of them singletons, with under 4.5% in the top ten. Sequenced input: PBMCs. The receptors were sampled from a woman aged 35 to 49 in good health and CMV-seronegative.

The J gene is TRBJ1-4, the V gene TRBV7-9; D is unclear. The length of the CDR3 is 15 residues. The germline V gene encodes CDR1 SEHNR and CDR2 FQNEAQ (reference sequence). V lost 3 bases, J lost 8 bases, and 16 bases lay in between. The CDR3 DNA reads TGTGCCAGCAGCTTCAGCGGAAGGGTTGCCGAAAAACTGTTTTTT. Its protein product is CASSFSGRVAEKLFF.

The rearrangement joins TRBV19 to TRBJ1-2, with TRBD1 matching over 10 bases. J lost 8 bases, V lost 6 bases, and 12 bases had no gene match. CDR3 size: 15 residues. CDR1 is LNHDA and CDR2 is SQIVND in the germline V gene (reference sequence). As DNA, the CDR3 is TGTGCCAGTAGACGTGCCTTGGGGACAGGGGTAGGCTACACCTTC. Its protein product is CASRRALGTGVGYTF. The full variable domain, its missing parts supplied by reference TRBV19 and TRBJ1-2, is DGGITQSPKYLFRKEGQNVTLSCEQNLNHDAMYWYRQDPGQGLRLIYYSQIVNDFQKGDIAEGYSVSREKKESFPLTVTSAQKNPTAFYLCASRRALGTGVGYTFGSGTRLTVV.

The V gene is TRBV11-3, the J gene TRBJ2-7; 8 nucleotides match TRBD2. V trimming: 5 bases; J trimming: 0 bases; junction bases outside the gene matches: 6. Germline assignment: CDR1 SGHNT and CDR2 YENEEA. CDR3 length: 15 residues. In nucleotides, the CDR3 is TGTGCCAGCAGCCAGACTAGCGTCAGCTCCTACGAGCAGTACTTC. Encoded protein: CASSQTSVSSYEQYF.

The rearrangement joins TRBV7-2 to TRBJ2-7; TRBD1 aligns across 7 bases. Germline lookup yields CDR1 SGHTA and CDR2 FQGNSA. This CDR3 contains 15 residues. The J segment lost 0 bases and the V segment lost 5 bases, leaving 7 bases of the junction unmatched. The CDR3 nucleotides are TGTGCCAGCAGCCTTGGGACAGTGAGCTCCTACGAGCAGTACTTC. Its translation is CASSLGTVSSYEQYF. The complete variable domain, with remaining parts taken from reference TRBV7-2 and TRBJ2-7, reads GAGVSQSPSNKVTEKGKDVELRCDPISGHTALYWYRQSLGQGLEFLIYFQGNSAPDKSGLPSDRFSAERTGGSVSTLTIQRTQQEDSAVYLCASSLGTVSSYEQYFGPGTRLTVT.

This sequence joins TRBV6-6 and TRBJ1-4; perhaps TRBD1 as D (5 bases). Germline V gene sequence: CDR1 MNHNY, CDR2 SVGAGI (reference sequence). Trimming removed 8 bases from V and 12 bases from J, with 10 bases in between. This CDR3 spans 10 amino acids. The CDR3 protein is CASGRAELFF. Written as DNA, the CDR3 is TGTGCCAGCGGCAGGGCCGAACTGTTTTTT.

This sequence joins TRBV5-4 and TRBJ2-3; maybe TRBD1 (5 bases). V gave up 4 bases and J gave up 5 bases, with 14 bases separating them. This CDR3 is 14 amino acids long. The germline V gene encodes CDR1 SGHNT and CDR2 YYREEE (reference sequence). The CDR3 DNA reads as TGTGCCAGCAGCCCCCGCAGGGTTGGAGATACGCAGTATTTT. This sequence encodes CASSPRRVGDTQYF. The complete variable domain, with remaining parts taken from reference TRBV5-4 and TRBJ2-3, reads ETGVTQSPTHLIKTRGQQVTLRCSSQSGHNTVSWYQQALGQGPQFIFQYYREEENGRGNFPPRFSGLQFPNYSSELNVNALELDDSALYLCASSPRRVGDTQYFGPGTRLTVL.

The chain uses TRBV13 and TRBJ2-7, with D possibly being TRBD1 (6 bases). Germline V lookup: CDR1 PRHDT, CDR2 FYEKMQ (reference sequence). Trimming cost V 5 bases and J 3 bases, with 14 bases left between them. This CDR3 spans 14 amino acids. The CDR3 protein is CASSPRDTLYEQYF. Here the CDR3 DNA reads TGTGCCAGCAGCCCAAGGGACACCCTCTACGAGCAGTACTTC. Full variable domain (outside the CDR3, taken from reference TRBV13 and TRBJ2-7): AAGVIQSPRHLIKEKRETATLKCYPIPRHDTVYWYQQGPGQDPQFLISFYEKMQSDKGSIPDRFSAQQFSDYHSELNMSSLELGDSALYFCASSPRDTLYEQYFGPGTRLTVT.

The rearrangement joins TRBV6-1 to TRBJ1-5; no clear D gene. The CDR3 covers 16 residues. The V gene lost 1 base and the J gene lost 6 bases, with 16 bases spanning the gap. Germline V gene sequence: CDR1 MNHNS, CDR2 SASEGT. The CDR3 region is CASSEGSRGKGQPQHF. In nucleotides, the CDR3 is TGTGCCAGCAGTGAAGGCTCAAGAGGGAAAGGTCAGCCCCAGCATTTT.

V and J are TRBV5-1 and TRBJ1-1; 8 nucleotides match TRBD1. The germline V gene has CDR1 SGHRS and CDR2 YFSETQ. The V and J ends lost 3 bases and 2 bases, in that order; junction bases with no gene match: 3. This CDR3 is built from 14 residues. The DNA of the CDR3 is TGCGCCAGCAGCTCCCCAGGGGGCAACACTGAAGCTTTCTTT. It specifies CASSSPGGNTEAFF.

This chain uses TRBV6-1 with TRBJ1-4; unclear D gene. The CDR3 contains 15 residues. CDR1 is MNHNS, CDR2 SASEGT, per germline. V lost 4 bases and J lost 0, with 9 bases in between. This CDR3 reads CASSVTVATNEKLFF. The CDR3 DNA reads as TGTGCCAGCAGTGTCACAGTTGCAACTAATGAAAAACTGTTTTTT.

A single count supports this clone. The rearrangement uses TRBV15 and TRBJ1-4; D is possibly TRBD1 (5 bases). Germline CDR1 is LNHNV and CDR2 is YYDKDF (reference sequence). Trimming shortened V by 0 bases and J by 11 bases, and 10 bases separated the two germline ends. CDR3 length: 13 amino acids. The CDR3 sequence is CATSRDIGGKLFF. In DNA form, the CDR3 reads TGTGCCACCAGCAGAGATATCGGGGGGAAACTGTTTTTT.

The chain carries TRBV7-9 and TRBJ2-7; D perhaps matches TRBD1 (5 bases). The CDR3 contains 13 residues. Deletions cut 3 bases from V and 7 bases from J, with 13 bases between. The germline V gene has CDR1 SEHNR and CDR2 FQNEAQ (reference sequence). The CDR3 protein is CASSFGPPGEQYF. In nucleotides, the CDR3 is TGTGCCAGCAGCTTTGGGCCTCCAGGGGAGCAGTACTTC.

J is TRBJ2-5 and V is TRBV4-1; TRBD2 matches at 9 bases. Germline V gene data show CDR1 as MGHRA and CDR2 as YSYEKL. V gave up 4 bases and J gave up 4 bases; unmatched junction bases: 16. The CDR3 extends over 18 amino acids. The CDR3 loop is CASSPFPIGGGAGETQYF. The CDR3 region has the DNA TGCGCCAGCAGCCCATTCCCAATAGGCGGGGGGGCGGGAGAGACCCAGTACTTC.

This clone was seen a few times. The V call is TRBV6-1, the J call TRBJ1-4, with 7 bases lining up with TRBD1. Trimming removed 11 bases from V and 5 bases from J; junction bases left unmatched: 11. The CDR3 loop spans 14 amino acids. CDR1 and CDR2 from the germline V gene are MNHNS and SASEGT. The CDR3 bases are TGTGCCGGGGCGTCGGGGACAGAGAATGAAAAACTGTTTTTT. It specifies CAGASGTENEKLFF.

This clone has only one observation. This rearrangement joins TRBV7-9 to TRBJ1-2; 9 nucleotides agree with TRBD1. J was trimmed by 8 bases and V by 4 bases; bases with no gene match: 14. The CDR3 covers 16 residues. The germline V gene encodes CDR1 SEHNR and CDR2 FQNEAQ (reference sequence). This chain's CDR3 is CASSSMRQGGLLGYTF. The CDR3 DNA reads TGTGCCAGCAGCTCAATGAGACAGGGGGGGCTTCTCGGCTACACCTTC.

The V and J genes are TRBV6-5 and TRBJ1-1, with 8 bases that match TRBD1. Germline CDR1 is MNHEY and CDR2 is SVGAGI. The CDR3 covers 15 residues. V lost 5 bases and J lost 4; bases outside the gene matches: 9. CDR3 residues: CASSATGGGSTEAFF. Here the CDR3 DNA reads TGTGCCAGCAGTGCCACAGGGGGAGGGAGCACTGAAGCTTTCTTT.

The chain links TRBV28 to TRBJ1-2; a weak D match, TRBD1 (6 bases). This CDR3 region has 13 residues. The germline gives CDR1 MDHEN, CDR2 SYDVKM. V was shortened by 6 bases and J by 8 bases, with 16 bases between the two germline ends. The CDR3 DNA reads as TGTGCCAGCAGACAAACAGGGCAAGACGGCTACACCTTC. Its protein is CASRQTGQDGYTF.

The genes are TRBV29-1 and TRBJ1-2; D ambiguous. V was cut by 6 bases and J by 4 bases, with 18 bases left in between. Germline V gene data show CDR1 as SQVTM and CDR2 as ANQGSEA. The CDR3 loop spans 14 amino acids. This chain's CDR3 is CSVLDPKLTYGYTF. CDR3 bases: TGCAGCGTGCTAGACCCTAAGCTCACCTATGGCTACACCTTC. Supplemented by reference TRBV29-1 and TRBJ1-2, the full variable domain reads SAVISQKPSRDICQRGTSLTIQCQVDSQVTMMFWYRQQPGQSLTLIATANQGSEATYESGFVIDKFPISRPNLTFSTLTVSNMSPEDSSIYLCSVLDPKLTYGYTFGSGTRLTVV.

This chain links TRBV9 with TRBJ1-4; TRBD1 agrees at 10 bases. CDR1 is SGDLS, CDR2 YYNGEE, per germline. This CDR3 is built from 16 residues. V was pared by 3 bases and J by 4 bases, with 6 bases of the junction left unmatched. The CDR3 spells CASSAPDRGHNEKLFF. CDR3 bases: TGTGCCAGCAGCGCACCAGACAGGGGGCATAATGAAAAACTGTTTTTT.

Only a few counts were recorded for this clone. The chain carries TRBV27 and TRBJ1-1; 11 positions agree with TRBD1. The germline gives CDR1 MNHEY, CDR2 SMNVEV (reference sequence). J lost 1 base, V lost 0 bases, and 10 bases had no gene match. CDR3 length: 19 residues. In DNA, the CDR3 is TGTGCCAGCAGTTTATCGTTCCCCCGGGACAGGGGGAGGAACACTGAAGCTTTCTTT. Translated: CASSLSFPRDRGRNTEAFF.

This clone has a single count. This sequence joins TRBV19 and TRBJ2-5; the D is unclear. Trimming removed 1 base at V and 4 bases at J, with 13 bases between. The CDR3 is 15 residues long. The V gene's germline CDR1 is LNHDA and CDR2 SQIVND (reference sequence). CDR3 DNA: TGTGCCAGTAGTATAGGGCAGGCCTCCCGAGAGACCCAGTACTTC. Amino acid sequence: CASSIGQASRETQYF.

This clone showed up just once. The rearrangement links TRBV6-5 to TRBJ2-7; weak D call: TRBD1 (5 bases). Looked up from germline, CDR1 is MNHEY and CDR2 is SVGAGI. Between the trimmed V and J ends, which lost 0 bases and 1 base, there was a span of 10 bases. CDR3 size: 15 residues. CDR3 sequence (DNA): TGTGCCAGCAGTTACTCGGCACAGGAGTCCTACGAGCAGTACTTC. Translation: CASSYSAQESYEQYF.

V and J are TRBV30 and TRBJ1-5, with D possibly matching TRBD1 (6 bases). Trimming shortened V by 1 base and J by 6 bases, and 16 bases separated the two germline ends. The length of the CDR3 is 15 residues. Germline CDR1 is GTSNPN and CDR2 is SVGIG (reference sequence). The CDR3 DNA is TGTGCCTGGAGTGATACAGGGTCGGGAAGTCAGCCCCAGCATTTT. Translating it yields CAWSDTGSGSQPQHF.

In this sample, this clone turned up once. CDR3 nucleotide sequence: TGTGCCTCCAGCGGAGCCCGCCAAGAGACCCAGTACTTC. Protein: CASSGARQETQYF. This chain links TRBV2 with TRBJ2-5; a weak D match, TRBD2 (5 bases). The V end was cut by 11 bases, the J end by 1 base, with 14 bases between. This CDR3 contains 13 residues. Looked up from germline, CDR1 is SNHLY and CDR2 is FYNNEI.

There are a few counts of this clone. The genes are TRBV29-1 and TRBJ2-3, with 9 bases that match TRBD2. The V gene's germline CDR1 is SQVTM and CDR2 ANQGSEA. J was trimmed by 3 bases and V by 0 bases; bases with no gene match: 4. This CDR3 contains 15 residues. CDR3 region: CSVEERGGRTDTQYF. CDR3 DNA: TGCAGCGTTGAAGAGCGGGGGGGCAGGACAGATACGCAGTATTTT.

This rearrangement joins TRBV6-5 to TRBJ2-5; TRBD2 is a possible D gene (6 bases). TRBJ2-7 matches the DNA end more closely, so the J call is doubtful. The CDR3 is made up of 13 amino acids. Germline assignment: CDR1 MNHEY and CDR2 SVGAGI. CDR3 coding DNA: TGTGCCAGCAGGGCGACTAGTACCTACGAGCAGTACTTC. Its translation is CASRATSTYEQYF.